This T cell receptor beta chain was captured in a study of blood T cell repertoires in COVID-19. Sequenced by immunoSEQ multiplex PCR; TCRdb stores in-frame clones only, minus some. The sample yields about 150,000 clones, approximately 86% seen once. V was shortened by 7 bases and J by 2 bases, with 6 bases between the two germline ends. CDR3 size: 12 residues. CDR1 and CDR2 (germline): MDHEN, SYDVKM. This receptor was identified in a man between 60 and 75 years old with COVID-19, enrolled during active disease. The sequenced sample consisted of peripheral blood. The rearrangement joins TRBV28 to TRBJ1-3, with unresolved D. CDR3 loop: CASTSAGNTIYF. Written as DNA, the CDR3 is TGTGCCAGCACGTCAGCTGGAAACACCATATATTTT.